The T cell receptor beta chain described here comes from a study of blood T cell repertoires in COVID-19. Study-level background: The United States, Italy and Spain were the sources of the acute and convalescent COVID-19 samples. The analysed material was cDNA or gDNA that came from T cells, B-cell-depleted T cells, or PBMCs.

Original methodology: Reference gene primer amplification gave estimated nucleated cell counts. Some clones are missing from TCRdb's copy, which holds only in-frame ones; the method was immunoSEQ multiplex PCR. Clone size and the V and J calls come from that table; the DNA yielded D and trimming. This sample has some 210,000 clones, with 80% to 90% found just once. Per germline, CDR1 SQVTM and CDR2 ANQGSEA. V was cut by 5 bases and J by 1 base, with 13 bases left in between. The CDR3 sequence is 14 residues long. The receptor was isolated from a woman in her 70s with active or convalescent COVID-19. Sequenced material: peripheral blood. V and J are TRBV29-1 and TRBJ2-3; the D gene is possibly TRBD2 (6 bases). As DNA, the CDR3 is TGCAGCGTTAGTGGGGGGTACGGCACAGATACGCAGTATTTT. Its protein product is CSVSGGYGTDTQYF.